This T cell receptor (beta chain) was captured in a study of OX40 agonist ivuxolimab in advanced cancers. Study background: Hepatocellular carcinoma, melanoma, renal cell or head and neck cancer was diagnosed in the dose-escalation patients. A male proportion of 82.7% was recorded, with mean age about 60 years and range roughly 23 to 79. Partial responses were achieved by three patients: one hepatocellular carcinoma, two cutaneous melanoma.

Produced via immunoSEQ multiplex PCR; TCRdb's table is partial and in-frame only. The sample includes approximately 12,000 clones, approximately 75% seen only once; the top ten take 25% to 35%. Autoimmune disease history or systemic immunosuppression meant exclusion. Per the germline V gene, CDR1 is MNHNY and CDR2 is SVGAGI (reference sequence). V was cut by 6 bases and J by 9 bases, with 9 bases left in between. The CDR3 runs 11 residues. The chain combines TRBV6-6 with TRBJ2-1; D unresolved. This receptor was obtained from an adult with an advanced solid tumor such as melanoma, head and neck, liver or kidney cancer. This specimen was CD4+ or CD8+ T cells sorted from blood, taken in a trial of the OX40 agonist ivuxolimab. The CDR3 bases are TGTGCCAGCAGCCGGGTGGGTGAGCAGTTCTTC. This codes for CASSRVGEQFF.